The 29 T cell receptor beta chains presented below share a single source sample, sequenced in a study of cytomegalovirus exposure and HLA in healthy donors. The method was immunoSEQ multiplex PCR; TCRdb's version includes in-frame clones alone and lacks a portion of them. The data show some 98,000 clones, with about 90% seen just once and about 5.7% held by the top ten. The sample was PBMCs. The receptors here all came from a man younger than 30 in good health and CMV-seropositive.

This clone was counted only a few times. V usage is TRBV9 and J usage is TRBJ2-1, with D perhaps matching TRBD1 (5 bases). From germline, CDR1 is SGDLS and CDR2 YYNGEE. Trimming took off 6 bases at V and 0 bases at J, with 13 bases between the two ends. There are 15 residues in the CDR3. The CDR3 reads CASTVSGISYNEQFF. In DNA form, the CDR3 reads TGTGCCAGCACGGTTTCAGGGATCTCCTACAATGAGCAGTTCTTC.

The sample holds one count of this clone. The V and J genes are TRBV28 and TRBJ2-7, with TRBD2 matching over 8 bases. The junction had 6 bases not matched to a gene; V was cut back by 2 bases and J by 6 bases. The CDR3 has 14 residues. Germline CDR1 is MDHEN and CDR2 is SYDVKM. This chain's CDR3 is CASSLGAGVGEQYF. The CDR3 DNA is TGTGCCAGCAGTTTAGGAGCGGGAGTAGGCGAGCAGTACTTC.

This chain uses TRBV6-5 with TRBJ2-3; no definite D call. The CDR3 is 10 residues long. Trimming removed 7 bases from V and 14 bases from J, with 13 bases in between. Per germline, CDR1 MNHEY and CDR2 SVGAGI. CDR3 DNA sequence: TGTGCCAGCATCTCCCGACCGGGGTATTTT. It codes for CASISRPGYF.

The chain has TRBV28 and TRBJ2-7; no clear D gene. Trimming removed 3 bases from V and 0 bases from J, with 6 bases in between. The CDR3 covers 13 residues. The germline gives CDR1 MDHEN, CDR2 SYDVKM. The CDR3 nucleotides read TGTGCCAGCAGTTTCTCCAGCTCCTACGAGCAGTACTTC. The encoded protein is CASSFSSSYEQYF. The whole variable domain, remainder taken from reference TRBV28 and TRBJ2-7, is DVKVTQSSRYLVKRTGEKVFLECVQDMDHENMFWYRQDPGLGLRLIYFSYDVKMKEKGDIPEGYSVSREKKERFSLILESASTNQTSMYLCASSFSSSYEQYFGPGTRLTVT.

This rearrangement joins TRBV27 to TRBJ2-3; a possible D gene is TRBD2 (7 bases). The CDR3 spans 16 residues. The germline V gene has CDR1 MNHEY and CDR2 SMNVEV (reference sequence). Trimming stripped 2 bases from V and 4 bases from J, with 16 bases between. CDR3 region: CASSLRRGPIPDTQYF. As DNA, the CDR3 is TGTGCCAGCAGTTTAAGGCGGGGGCCCATTCCAGATACGCAGTATTTT.

V and J are TRBV27 and TRBJ1-1, with D possibly TRBD1 on 5 matching bases. Germline V lookup: CDR1 MNHEY, CDR2 SMNVEV (reference sequence). This CDR3 region has 13 residues. Trimming cost V 3 bases and J 5 bases, with 10 bases left between them. CDR3 loop: CASSFPGGTEAFF. The CDR3 nucleotides are TGTGCCAGCAGTTTCCCCGGGGGGACTGAAGCTTTCTTT.

V is TRBV28 and J is TRBJ1-2; D not resolved. The CDR3 length is 13 residues. CDR1 and CDR2 from the germline V gene are MDHEN and SYDVKM. V was clipped by 6 bases and J by 4 bases, with 12 bases between them. The CDR3 DNA reads as TGTGCCAGCAGGACGGCAGGACTCTATGGCTACACCTTC. Translated, it gives CASRTAGLYGYTF.

J is TRBJ2-1 and V is TRBV5-1, with D unclear. Germline CDR1 and CDR2: SGHRS and YFSETQ. This CDR3 has 13 amino acids. Trimming removed 3 bases at V and 6 bases at J, with 10 bases between. CDR3 in amino acids: CASSSSGVNEQFF. CDR3 DNA sequence: TGCGCCAGCAGCTCCTCTGGAGTCAATGAGCAGTTCTTC.

This chain links TRBV5-1 with TRBJ2-1, with 12 positions matching TRBD1. This CDR3 is 18 amino acids long. Trimming cost V 3 bases and J 1 base; bases outside gene matches: 8. The V gene's germline CDR1 is SGHRS and CDR2 YFSETQ. The CDR3, as DNA: TGCGCCAGCAGCTCGGGGACAGGGGGCTCGGGTTCCTACAATGAGCAGTTCTTC. Translating it yields CASSSGTGGSGSYNEQFF. Variable domain in full (rest from reference TRBV5-1 and TRBJ2-1): KAGVTQTPRYLIKTRGQQVTLSCSPISGHRSVSWYQQTPGQGLQFLFEYFSETQRNKGNFPGRFSGRQFSNSRSEMNVSTLELGDSALYLCASSSGTGGSGSYNEQFFGPGTRLTVL.

The chain joins TRBV7-2 to TRBJ1-2, with 7 bases fitting TRBD1. The V segment lost 5 bases and the J segment 7 bases; nucleotides outside the gene matches: 13. The CDR3 totals 15 residues. The germline V gene encodes CDR1 SGHTA and CDR2 FQGNSA. The DNA of the CDR3 is TGTGCCAGCAGCCCCCCGGGGGACAGTTTGGCTGGCTACACCTTC. Amino acids: CASSPPGDSLAGYTF.

The chain recombines TRBV5-1 with TRBJ2-7; TRBD2 agrees at 7 bases. With 4 bases clipped from V and 2 bases from J, the junction kept 9 bases outside the gene matches. CDR1 and CDR2 (germline): SGHRS, YFSETQ. The CDR3 runs to 15 residues. CDR3 nucleotide sequence: TGCGCCAGCAGCCAGCGCGGGGGAGCGACCTACGAGCAGTACTTC. Encoded protein: CASSQRGGATYEQYF.

This clone has more than one count but fewer than ten. This rearrangement joins TRBV9 to TRBJ1-3, with D uncertain. Trimming removed 1 base at V and 4 bases at J, with 21 bases between. The CDR3 loop spans 18 amino acids. The V gene's germline CDR1 is SGDLS and CDR2 YYNGEE. CDR3 DNA sequence: TGTGCCAGCAGCGTAATGCCCAGAAGTACTCAGAGGGGAAACACCATATATTTT. This gives the protein CASSVMPRSTQRGNTIYF. The whole variable domain, remainder taken from reference TRBV9 and TRBJ1-3, is DSGVTQTPKHLITATGQRVTLRCSPRSGDLSVYWYQQSLDQGLQFLIQYYNGEERAKGNILERFSAQQFPDLHSELNLSSLELGDSALYFCASSVMPRSTQRGNTIYFGEGSWLTVV.

The rearrangement uses TRBV5-6 and TRBJ1-3, with 7 bases fitting TRBD1. The ends lost 5 bases at V and 4 bases at J; junction bases unmatched: 9. This CDR3 region has 15 residues. Germline assignment: CDR1 SGHDT and CDR2 YYEEEE. CDR3 sequence (DNA): TGTGCCAGCAGGAGCATAGGGGGCTCCGGAAACACCATATATTTT. Amino acids: CASRSIGGSGNTIYF. The variable domain in full, completed from reference TRBV5-6 and TRBJ1-3, reads DAGVTQSPTHLIKTRGQQVTLRCSPKSGHDTVSWYQQALGQGPQFIFQYYEEEERQRGNFPDRFSGHQFPNYSSELNVNALLLGDSALYLCASRSIGGSGNTIYFGEGSWLTVV.

The V gene is TRBV9, the J gene TRBJ2-3; no definite D call. Germline values: CDR1 SGDLS, CDR2 YYNGEE. V lost 1 base, J lost 5 bases, and 11 bases lay in between. CDR3 size: 14 residues. Here the CDR3 reads CASSVIGRRDTQYF. The CDR3 DNA sequence: TGTGCCAGCAGCGTAATAGGCCGGAGAGATACGCAGTATTTT. Looking up the rest from reference TRBV9 and TRBJ2-3 gives the full variable domain: DSGVTQTPKHLITATGQRVTLRCSPRSGDLSVYWYQQSLDQGLQFLIQYYNGEERAKGNILERFSAQQFPDLHSELNLSSLELGDSALYFCASSVIGRRDTQYFGPGTRLTVL.

This clone was seen a single time. J is TRBJ2-3 and V is TRBV6-1; TRBD2 matches at 15 bases. Germline V gives CDR1 MNHNS, CDR2 SASEGT. The CDR3 has 15 amino acids. V lost 6 bases to trimming and J lost 4 bases; unmatched junction nucleotides: 2. The CDR3 protein is CASRGLAGGSDTQYF. CDR3 DNA: TGTGCCAGCAGGGGACTAGCGGGAGGATCAGATACGCAGTATTTT.

This chain joins TRBV14 and TRBJ2-1; TRBD2 matches 7 bases. Trimming cost V 5 bases and J 10 bases; bases outside gene matches: 8. This CDR3 region has 13 residues. The germline V gene has CDR1 SGHDN and CDR2 FVKESK. The CDR3 bases are TGTGCCAGCAGCTTATGGGAGGGTACCGAGCAGTTCTTC. Residues: CASSLWEGTEQFF.

For the CDR3, the DNA is TGTGCCAGCAGTTTAATGGCTAGCGGGGACAAATACAATGAGCAGTTCTTC. The encoded protein is CASSLMASGDKYNEQFF. This chain links TRBV28 with TRBJ2-1, with 9 bases identical to TRBD2. Germline V CDR1 and CDR2: MDHEN, SYDVKM. V lost 2 bases, J lost 4 bases, and 9 bases stayed unmatched. This CDR3 contains 17 residues.

A single count supports this clone. The chain couples TRBV7-3 to TRBJ2-1; TRBD2 agrees at 9 bases. Germline CDR1 is SGHTA and CDR2 is FQGTGA. V gave up 5 bases and J gave up 8 bases; unmatched junction bases: 10. The CDR3 totals 15 residues. DNA for the CDR3: TGTGCCAGCAGCCTCATAGCGGGAGAAAGCTATGAGCAGTTCTTC. Protein product: CASSLIAGESYEQFF. Using reference TRBV7-3 and TRBJ2-1 for the parts outside the CDR3, the full variable domain is GAGVSQTPSNKVTEKGKYVELRCDPISGHTALYWYRQSLGQGPEFLIYFQGTGAADDSGLPNDRFFAVRPEGSVSTLKIQRTERGDSAVYLCASSLIAGESYEQFFGPGTRLTVL.

The CDR3 DNA sequence: TGTGCCAGCAGTGACCGGACACAGACCACTGAAGCTTTCTTT. Encoded protein: CASSDRTQTTEAFF. The V call is TRBV6-1, the J call TRBJ1-1; weak D call: TRBD1 (5 bases). V was trimmed by 3 bases and J by 4 bases, leaving 12 bases between them. The CDR3 runs to 14 residues. Germline V lookup: CDR1 MNHNS, CDR2 SASEGT.

This clone came up once. V usage is TRBV5-1 and J usage is TRBJ2-5, with D possibly TRBD1 on 5 matching bases. There are 16 residues in the CDR3. V was pared by 0 bases and J by 0 bases, with 12 bases between. The V gene's germline CDR1 is SGHRS and CDR2 YFSETQ. This chain's CDR3 is CASSLAGAANQETQYF. As DNA, the CDR3 is TGCGCCAGCAGCTTGGCTGGGGCAGCTAACCAAGAGACCCAGTACTTC.

The chain joins TRBV5-4 to TRBJ2-7, with 11 bases identical to TRBD2. The CDR3 is 15 residues long. The ends lost 4 bases at V and 6 bases at J; junction bases unmatched: 9. Germline assignment: CDR1 SGHNT and CDR2 YYREEE (reference sequence). The CDR3 DNA reads TGTGCCAGCAGCCAAGGGGGACTAGCGGAAAGCGAGCAGTACTTC. It translates to CASSQGGLAESEQYF. Supplemented by reference TRBV5-4 and TRBJ2-7, the full variable domain reads ETGVTQSPTHLIKTRGQQVTLRCSSQSGHNTVSWYQQALGQGPQFIFQYYREEENGRGNFPPRFSGLQFPNYSSELNVNALELDDSALYLCASSQGGLAESEQYFGPGTRLTVT.

This clone has a single count. The chain couples TRBV4-3 to TRBJ2-7, with 13 bases that match TRBD2. Germline V gene lookup returns CDR1 LGHNA and CDR2 YSLEER. The CDR3 runs to 17 residues. J lost 1 base, V lost 4 bases, and 7 bases had no gene match. The CDR3 sequence: CASSPDRGLAGSYEQYF. The CDR3 coding sequence is TGCGCCAGCAGCCCGGACCGGGGACTAGCGGGATCCTACGAGCAGTACTTC.

The chain recombines TRBV19 with TRBJ2-7, with 7 positions matching TRBD1. Germline V lookup: CDR1 LNHDA, CDR2 SQIVND (reference sequence). J gave up 3 bases and V 3 bases, and 5 bases lay outside the gene matches. The CDR3 totals 14 residues. The CDR3 protein is CASSITGTDYEQYF. Here the CDR3 DNA reads TGTGCCAGTAGTATCACCGGGACAGACTACGAGCAGTACTTC.

This clone was seen a single time. This chain joins TRBV4-2 and TRBJ2-2; D is perhaps TRBD2 (6 bases). The germline gives CDR1 LGHNA, CDR2 YNFKEQ. The CDR3 covers 17 residues. Trimming took off 5 bases at V and 1 base at J, with 17 bases between the two ends. CDR3 loop: CASSYYSSGLNTGELFF. The CDR3 nucleotides read TGTGCCAGCAGCTATTATTCGAGCGGGCTGAACACCGGGGAGCTGTTTTTT.

This rearrangement joins TRBV5-6 to TRBJ1-1; D is unclear. V was trimmed by 6 bases and J by 4 bases, leaving 13 bases between them. Germline lookup yields CDR1 SGHDT and CDR2 YYEEEE. This CDR3 has 13 amino acids. CDR3 residues: CASNPRESTEAFF. The CDR3 DNA follows: TGTGCCAGCAACCCTAGGGAGTCCACTGAAGCTTTCTTT. Together with reference TRBV5-6 and TRBJ1-1, the CDR3 gives the full variable domain: DAGVTQSPTHLIKTRGQQVTLRCSPKSGHDTVSWYQQALGQGPQFIFQYYEEEERQRGNFPDRFSGHQFPNYSSELNVNALLLGDSALYLCASNPRESTEAFFGQGTRLTVV.

This clone has only a few counts. V and J are TRBV18 and TRBJ1-6; 8 bases match TRBD1. This CDR3 spans 15 amino acids. Trimming took 1 base from V and 9 from J; bases not matched to a gene: 5. Germline V CDR1 and CDR2: KGHSH, LQKENI. The CDR3 bases are TGTGCCAGCTCACCACGGCAGGGGGCGGGTTCACCCCTCCACTTT. Protein: CASSPRQGAGSPLHF.

The CDR3 here is CASSDYPLTTDTQYF. CDR3 DNA sequence: TGTGCCAGCAGTGACTACCCCCTTACCACAGATACGCAGTATTTT. The chain couples TRBV2 to TRBJ2-3; no clear D gene. The germline gives CDR1 SNHLY, CDR2 FYNNEI. The CDR3 sequence is 15 residues long. V was cut by 3 bases and J by 2 bases, with 12 bases left in between.

This clone was detected once. This chain links TRBV2 with TRBJ1-2; 7 nucleotides agree with TRBD1. V lost 9 bases, J lost 1 base, and 11 bases stayed unmatched. Germline V CDR1 and CDR2: SNHLY, FYNNEI. The CDR3 runs 15 residues. The CDR3 DNA sequence: TGTGCCAGTAACATCCGACAGGGCGTTAACTATGGCTACACCTTC. Translated, it gives CASNIRQGVNYGYTF.

The chain links TRBV19 to TRBJ2-7; 8 positions agree with TRBD2. CDR1 is LNHDA, CDR2 SQIVND, per germline (reference sequence). The V gene end was trimmed by 4 bases and the J gene end by 2 bases; junction bases not matched to a gene: 7. The CDR3 is made up of 15 amino acids. In DNA form, the CDR3 reads TGTGCCAGTAGTACCCGACGGGGGGGAACCTACGAGCAGTACTTC. Amino acid sequence: CASSTRRGGTYEQYF. The full variable domain, in which reference TRBV19 and TRBJ2-7 provide the parts outside the CDR3, is DGGITQSPKYLFRKEGQNVTLSCEQNLNHDAMYWYRQDPGQGLRLIYYSQIVNDFQKGDIAEGYSVSREKKESFPLTVTSAQKNPTAFYLCASSTRRGGTYEQYFGPGTRLTVT.